Shown below are 23 T cell receptor beta chains from a single sample sequenced in a study of T cells in Graves' hyperthyroidism and ophthalmopathy. Researchers amplified the TCR beta CDR3 regions from RNA transcripts. First-round RT-PCR with HTBI primers amplified the TCR CDR3 region. TCRdb passed the multiplex PCR reads through MiXCR, listing each CDR3 protein once. The table includes hundreds of thousands of distinct CDR3 sequences, around 20% detected once. Sequencing used blood. These receptors came from a woman between 45 and 60 years old with Graves' hyperthyroidism that later progressed to Graves' ophthalmopathy.

This sequence joins TRBV30 and TRBJ1-1; D gene uncertain. Trimming shortened V by 1 base and J by 0 bases, and 12 bases separated the two germline ends. The germline CDR1 and CDR2 sequences are GTSNPN and SVGIG (reference sequence). The CDR3 covers 15 residues. Here the CDR3 reads CAWSEWVGLNTEAFF. The CDR3 DNA reads TGTGCCTGGAGTGAGTGGGTCGGCTTGAACACTGAAGCTTTCTTT.

This clonotype was counted ten times or more. The J gene is TRBJ1-2, the V gene TRBV19; 7 bases are a match to TRBD1. The junction had 5 bases not matched to a gene; V was cut back by 6 bases and J by 4 bases. The CDR3 length is 13 residues. Germline CDR1 and CDR2: LNHDA and SQIVND (reference sequence). The CDR3 coding sequence is TGTGCCAGTAGGAAGGGACAGCTCTATGGCTACACCTTC. Protein: CASRKGQLYGYTF.

This clonotype was found a few times. This chain links TRBV4-2 with TRBJ1-4; D uncertain. The CDR3 length is 15 residues. Trimming left V 0 bases short and J 1 base short, with 6 bases between. Germline V lookup: CDR1 LGHNA, CDR2 YNFKEQ. Here the CDR3 reads CASSQDYRTNEKLFF. The CDR3 bases are TGTGCCAGCAGCCAAGATTACAGAACTAATGAAAAACTGTTTTTT.

This clonotype was recorded many times. The chain recombines TRBV30 with TRBJ2-2, with TRBD1 matching over 8 bases. The germline CDR1 and CDR2 sequences are GTSNPN and SVGIG (reference sequence). The CDR3 length is 19 residues. V shed 4 bases and J 5 bases; nucleotides not matched to a gene: 21. The CDR3 region has the DNA TGTGCCTGGATGCCCGATTTCTGGGCAGGGGGCAAGGATACCGGGGAGCTGTTTTTT. Protein sequence: CAWMPDFWAGGKDTGELFF.

The rearrangement uses TRBV6-4 and TRBJ1-5; no clear D gene. Trimming left V 0 bases short and J 6 bases short, with 18 bases between. CDR1 is MRHNA and CDR2 is SNTAGT in the germline V gene. The CDR3 runs to 17 residues. In DNA form, the CDR3 reads TGTGCCAGCAGTGACTCAGGTGGGTCAGCCGCGTTTCAGCCCCAGCATTTT. Its protein is CASSDSGGSAAFQPQHF.

This clonotype was observed once. One end of the junction does not line up with germline, which may come from a read error. This chain connects TRBV6-1 to TRBJ2-3; the D gene is possibly TRBD1 (7 bases). The CDR3 consists of 16 residues. From germline, CDR1 is MNHNS and CDR2 SASEGT. CDR3 protein: CASGETGTLSPDTQYF. In nucleotides, the CDR3 is TGTGCCAGCGGTGAGACAGGGACTCTCTCCCCGGATACGCAGTATTTT.

On this clonotype itself: A read error may explain this, as a much larger clone is one base away. The chain has TRBV25-1 and TRBJ1-4; D is unclear. Between the trimmed V and J ends, which lost 4 bases and 0 bases, there was a span of 12 bases. CDR1 is MGHDK, CDR2 SYGVNS, per germline. The CDR3 has 16 residues. The CDR3 region is CASSGHTYPTNEKLFF. CDR3 DNA: TGTGCCAGCAGTGGACATACTTATCCAACTAATGAAAAACTGTTTTTT.

This clonotype was recorded many times. This chain links TRBV28 with TRBJ1-1; 7 bases agree with TRBD1. The CDR3 loop spans 11 amino acids. V gave up 7 bases and J gave up 6 bases; unmatched junction bases: 2. CDR1 MDHEN and CDR2 SYDVKM come from the germline V gene. The CDR3 DNA is TGTGCCAGCAACAGGGGTTCTGAAGCTTTCTTT. Translating it yields CASNRGSEAFF.

The CDR3 reads CASSLLPMNTEAFF. DNA of the CDR3: TGCGCCAGCAGCCTTTTACCGATGAACACTGAAGCTTTCTTT. The chain employs TRBV4-1 and TRBJ1-1, with D hard to call. The CDR3 is 14 amino acids. V shed 4 bases and J shed 0 bases, with 9 bases lying between them. Germline lookup yields CDR1 MGHRA and CDR2 YSYEKL.

This clonotype was observed at least ten times. The V and J genes are TRBV3-1 and TRBJ1-2; D possibly corresponds to TRBD1 (5 bases). V was pared by 1 base and J by 4 bases, with 13 bases between. The length of the CDR3 is 15 residues. CDR1 LGHDT and CDR2 YNNKEL come from the germline V gene (reference sequence). CDR3 sequence reads: CASSQGGSGVYGYTF. The DNA of the CDR3 is TGTGCCAGCAGCCAAGGGGGCTCGGGCGTCTATGGCTACACCTTC.

V gene TRBV27 combines with J gene TRBJ2-1; unclear D gene. The CDR3 runs to 12 residues. CDR1 and CDR2 from the germline V gene are MNHEY and SMNVEV (reference sequence). The ends were cut back, 6 bases at V and 9 bases at J, with 12 bases in the middle. The CDR3 protein is CASRPVPGEQFF. The CDR3 DNA is TGTGCCAGCAGACCCGTCCCGGGTGAGCAGTTCTTC.

The V call is TRBV18, the J call TRBJ2-7, with 9 nucleotides matching TRBD1. Trimming took 6 bases from V and 4 from J; bases not matched to a gene: 16. Germline CDR1 and CDR2: KGHSH and LQKENI. This CDR3 has 17 residues. DNA for the CDR3: TGTGCCAGCTCCCCGCGTGGGACCGGGACAGGGTTGTACGAGCAGTACTTC. Protein: CASSPRGTGTGLYEQYF.

The chain employs TRBV29-1 and TRBJ1-1; 7 positions agree with TRBD1. J gave up 9 bases and V 3 bases, and 4 bases lay outside the gene matches. CDR1 SQVTM and CDR2 ANQGSEA come from the germline V gene. This CDR3 is built from 11 residues. In nucleotides, the CDR3 is TGCAGCGTTGAGATGGACAGGCAAGCTTTCTTT. It codes for CSVEMDRQAFF.

Of note for this clonotype: It may be a read error: a sequence one base away is much more abundant. The chain employs TRBV3-1 and TRBJ1-1, with a tentative D call TRBD1 (6 bases). There are 15 residues in the CDR3. Germline CDR1 and CDR2: LGHDT and YNNKEL (reference sequence). The CDR3 DNA reads as TGTGCCAGCAGCCAAGCCACTACAGGGAAGAGTGAAGCTCTCTTT. Encoded protein: CASSQATTGKSEALF.

This chain links TRBV10-3 with TRBJ1-1; a possible D gene is TRBD1 (6 bases). The V end lost 6 bases, the J end lost 6 bases, and 14 bases lay between the germline ends. The V gene's germline CDR1 is ENHRY and CDR2 SYGVKD. The CDR3 spans 13 residues. The CDR3 coding sequence is TGTGCCATCAGCCCCACAGGGAGGGCTGAAGCTTTCTTT. It codes for CAISPTGRAEAFF.

The chain employs TRBV19 and TRBJ1-1; D is possibly TRBD1 (5 bases). Germline-derived CDR1 and CDR2 are LNHDA and SQIVND (reference sequence). The CDR3 consists of 15 residues. Deletions cut 3 bases from V and 3 bases from J, with 14 bases between. CDR3 residues: CASSIGAGIDTEAFF. As DNA, the CDR3 is TGTGCCAGTAGTATCGGGGCAGGGATAGACACTGAAGCTTTCTTT.

This clonotype was detected ten times or more. An end of the junction does not agree with germline; a read error may underlie this. The chain uses TRBV5-1 and TRBJ1-1; no clear D. This CDR3 spans 14 amino acids. The V gene's germline CDR1 is SGHRS and CDR2 YFSETQ. CDR3 nucleotide sequence: TGTGCCAGCAGCCTACAGACGGGGAACACTGAAGCTTTCTTT. Its translation: CASSLQTGNTEAFF.

This clonotype was picked up many times. The rearrangement uses TRBV7-3 and TRBJ1-1; a possible D gene is TRBD1 (5 bases). The CDR3 sequence is 14 residues long. Trimming removed 5 bases at V and 4 bases at J, with 14 bases between. CDR1 and CDR2 from the germline V gene are SGHTA and FQGTGA. The CDR3 DNA reads as TGTGCCAGCAGCAATTACGGGGGATCCACTGAAGCTTTCTTT. Its protein is CASSNYGGSTEAFF.

CDR3 in DNA: TGCGCCAGCAGCCCAACCTCGGAGGCGGGGGCGCAAGAGACCCAGTACTTC. The encoded protein is CASSPTSEAGAQETQYF. The rearrangement uses TRBV4-1 and TRBJ2-5; tentatively, D is TRBD2 (7 bases). V lost 4 bases and J lost 2, with 20 bases in between. Germline assignment: CDR1 MGHRA and CDR2 YSYEKL. The CDR3 runs to 17 residues.

This clonotype was seen only a few times. The chain carries TRBV5-1 and TRBJ2-1, with D perhaps matching TRBD2 (6 bases). The germline CDR1 and CDR2 sequences are SGHRS and YFSETQ. Trimming shortened V by 0 bases and J by 6 bases, and 10 bases separated the two germline ends. There are 14 residues in the CDR3. The chain's CDR3 is CASSLVLAGNEQFF. DNA of the CDR3: TGCGCCAGCAGCTTGGTACTAGCCGGCAATGAGCAGTTCTTC.

The sample holds many counts of this clonotype. The chain combines TRBV20-1 with TRBJ2-7; 11 bases match TRBD2. This CDR3 comprises 13 residues. Germline CDR1 and CDR2: DFQATT and SNEGSKA (reference sequence). CDR3 protein: CSPRASGGYEQYF. CDR3 in DNA: TGCAGCCCCCGGGCTAGCGGGGGGTACGAGCAGTACTTC.

The rearrangement links TRBV15 to TRBJ2-1; 10 positions match TRBD2. The CDR3 runs 20 residues. Germline V gene lookup returns CDR1 LNHNV and CDR2 YYDKDF (reference sequence). With V trimmed by 3 bases and J by 4 bases, 18 bases remained unmatched. For the CDR3, the DNA is TGTGCCACCAGCAGCCCGATCCTAGCGGGGGCGAAGACCCATTACAATGAGCAGTTCTTC. This gives the protein CATSSPILAGAKTHYNEQFF.

This clonotype has just a few counts. The chain has TRBV24-1 and TRBJ2-2; D ambiguous. Germline V gene data show CDR1 as KGHDR and CDR2 as SFDVKD. The CDR3 covers 14 residues. V was pared by 1 base and J by 6 bases, with 8 bases between. CDR3 sequence (DNA): TGTGCCACCAGTGATTTAAATGGTCCCGGGGAGCTGTTTTTT. Amino acids: CATSDLNGPGELFF.